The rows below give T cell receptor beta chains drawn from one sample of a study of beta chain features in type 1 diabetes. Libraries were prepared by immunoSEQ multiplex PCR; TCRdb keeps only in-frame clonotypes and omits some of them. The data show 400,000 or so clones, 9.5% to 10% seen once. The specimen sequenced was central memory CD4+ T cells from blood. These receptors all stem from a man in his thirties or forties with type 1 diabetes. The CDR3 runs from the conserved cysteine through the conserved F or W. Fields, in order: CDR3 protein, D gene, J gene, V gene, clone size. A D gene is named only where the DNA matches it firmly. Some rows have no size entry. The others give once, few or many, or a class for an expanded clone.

CDR3 protein: CASRAGTAGEQYF
D gene: -
J gene: TRBJ2-7
V gene: TRBV2
clone size: -

CDR3 protein: CASSPGQMGEQFF
D gene: -
J gene: TRBJ2-1
V gene: TRBV28
clone size: -

CDR3 protein: CASSLSGLAGGSYNEQFF
D gene: TRBD2
J gene: TRBJ2-1
V gene: TRBV28
clone size: -

CDR3 protein: CSVDWTSGQETQYF
D gene: TRBD2
J gene: TRBJ2-5
V gene: TRBV29-1
clone size: -

CDR3 protein: CASFTPGTGNYEQYF
D gene: TRBD1
J gene: TRBJ2-7
V gene: TRBV28
clone size: -

CDR3 protein: CASSLWAGRIEKLFF
D gene: -
J gene: TRBJ1-4
V gene: TRBV28
clone size: many

CDR3 protein: CASSLEGTYGYTF
D gene: -
J gene: TRBJ1-2
V gene: TRBV4-3
clone size: few

CDR3 protein: CASSYAGTRVLTF
D gene: -
J gene: TRBJ2-6
V gene: TRBV6-5
clone size: few

CDR3 protein: CASSHRDRGLDGYTF
D gene: TRBD1
J gene: TRBJ1-2
V gene: TRBV13
clone size: -

CDR3 protein: CASSLGWDTEAFF
D gene: -
J gene: TRBJ1-1
V gene: TRBV7-2
clone size: many

CDR3 protein: CASSAFRGQNTDTQYF
D gene: -
J gene: TRBJ2-3
V gene: TRBV7-2
clone size: few

CDR3 protein: CASSYRGTSGNEQFF
D gene: TRBD2
J gene: TRBJ2-1
V gene: TRBV6-5
clone size: few

CDR3 protein: CASSFDGLAGANTQYF
D gene: TRBD2
J gene: TRBJ2-3
V gene: TRBV7-2
clone size: -

CDR3 protein: CASSRQEGKETQYF
D gene: -
J gene: TRBJ2-5
V gene: TRBV6-6
clone size: few

CDR3 protein: CASRPPGGSYNEQFF
D gene: TRBD2
J gene: TRBJ2-1
V gene: TRBV6-6
clone size: few

CDR3 protein: CASSLAFRENEQFF
D gene: -
J gene: TRBJ2-1
V gene: TRBV4-2
clone size: -

CDR3 protein: CASSSGDDYHGYTF
D gene: -
J gene: TRBJ1-2
V gene: TRBV5-1
clone size: -

CDR3 protein: CASSPDGREGVDEQYF
D gene: TRBD2
J gene: TRBJ2-7
V gene: TRBV11-2
clone size: few

CDR3 protein: CASSKVRDRGTGELFF
D gene: -
J gene: TRBJ2-2
V gene: TRBV7-2
clone size: -

CDR3 protein: CASSLQGLQETQYF
D gene: -
J gene: TRBJ2-5
V gene: TRBV7-9
clone size: -

CDR3 protein: CASRRGDLSGGYTF
D gene: -
J gene: TRBJ1-2
V gene: TRBV27
clone size: few

CDR3 protein: CASSPGQETQYF
D gene: -
J gene: TRBJ2-5
V gene: TRBV18
clone size: many

CDR3 protein: CASSPTGTSYEQYF
D gene: -
J gene: TRBJ2-7
V gene: TRBV18
clone size: -

CDR3 protein: CAWSRTAFDEKLFF
D gene: -
J gene: TRBJ1-4
V gene: TRBV30
clone size: few

CDR3 protein: CASSRDRNSNQPQHF
D gene: TRBD1
J gene: TRBJ1-5
V gene: TRBV7-8
clone size: -

CDR3 protein: CASSLTGVGTGAFF
D gene: TRBD1
J gene: TRBJ1-1
V gene: TRBV6-5
clone size: few

CDR3 protein: CASSLRTSGAGFDEQFF
D gene: TRBD2
J gene: TRBJ2-1
V gene: TRBV7-2
clone size: -

CDR3 protein: CASSPPDVGARGTQYF
D gene: -
J gene: TRBJ2-3
V gene: TRBV18
clone size: -

CDR3 protein: CASSLGTGGARSTEAFF
D gene: TRBD1
J gene: TRBJ1-1
V gene: TRBV27
clone size: few

CDR3 protein: CASSFQGLKNEQFF
D gene: -
J gene: TRBJ2-1
V gene: TRBV6-5
clone size: few

CDR3 protein: CASSFRRNTEAFF
D gene: -
J gene: TRBJ1-1
V gene: TRBV11-2
clone size: -

CDR3 protein: CASSPGRVRDEKLFF
D gene: -
J gene: TRBJ1-4
V gene: TRBV7-3
clone size: -

CDR3 protein: CASSYVGQGAYEQYF
D gene: TRBD1
J gene: -
V gene: TRBV6-5
clone size: -

CDR3 protein: CASSFGDISEKLFF
D gene: -
J gene: TRBJ1-4
V gene: TRBV7-9
clone size: few

CDR3 protein: CASSEHYEQYF
D gene: -
J gene: TRBJ2-7
V gene: TRBV6-1
clone size: few

CDR3 protein: CASNAGGRTEAFF
D gene: -
J gene: TRBJ1-1
V gene: TRBV7-2
clone size: few

CDR3 protein: CASSFYLGSAEAFF
D gene: -
J gene: TRBJ1-1
V gene: TRBV27
clone size: -

CDR3 protein: CASTEYNEQFF
D gene: -
J gene: TRBJ2-1
V gene: TRBV7-2
clone size: few

CDR3 protein: CASSRTSGSVEQYF
D gene: TRBD2
J gene: TRBJ2-7
V gene: TRBV19
clone size: -

CDR3 protein: CASSVAPAGGPENIQYF
D gene: TRBD2
J gene: TRBJ2-4
V gene: TRBV9
clone size: -

CDR3 protein: CASSAGTGGGRGYGYTF
D gene: TRBD1
J gene: TRBJ1-2
V gene: TRBV6-1
clone size: few

CDR3 protein: CASNRQGYEQYF
D gene: TRBD1
J gene: TRBJ2-7
V gene: TRBV2
clone size: -

CDR3 protein: CASSLGIVAGGNSPLHF
D gene: -
J gene: TRBJ1-6
V gene: TRBV27
clone size: -

CDR3 protein: CASSEGGGQETQYF
D gene: TRBD2
J gene: TRBJ2-5
V gene: TRBV2
clone size: -

CDR3 protein: CASSLTGLAGMGEQYF
D gene: TRBD2
J gene: TRBJ2-7
V gene: TRBV5-1
clone size: -

CDR3 protein: CASSPAGDRANQPQHF
D gene: TRBD1
J gene: TRBJ1-5
V gene: TRBV18
clone size: few

CDR3 protein: CASSAAENTEAFF
D gene: -
J gene: TRBJ1-1
V gene: TRBV5-4
clone size: few

CDR3 protein: CASSIPGGGYTF
D gene: TRBD1
J gene: TRBJ1-2
V gene: TRBV28
clone size: few

CDR3 protein: CASSYDTQYF
D gene: -
J gene: TRBJ2-3
V gene: TRBV6-1
clone size: few

CDR3 protein: CATFRLAGMGPNEQFF
D gene: TRBD2
J gene: TRBJ2-1
V gene: TRBV6-6
clone size: -

CDR3 protein: CASSLAIQGTEAFF
D gene: -
J gene: TRBJ1-1
V gene: TRBV7-9
clone size: few

CDR3 protein: CAWSVTTGNYEQYF
D gene: -
J gene: TRBJ2-7
V gene: TRBV30
clone size: -

CDR3 protein: CASSGRVASGNEQFF
D gene: TRBD2
J gene: TRBJ2-1
V gene: TRBV2
clone size: few

CDR3 protein: CATSRGRRGDAGANVLTF
D gene: -
J gene: TRBJ2-6
V gene: TRBV15
clone size: many

CDR3 protein: CASSSSLRTSGRVEQYF
D gene: TRBD2
J gene: TRBJ2-7
V gene: TRBV5-4
clone size: few

CDR3 protein: CASSDMTSGRYEQYF
D gene: TRBD2
J gene: TRBJ2-7
V gene: TRBV18
clone size: many

CDR3 protein: CASSFSGFQETQYF
D gene: -
J gene: TRBJ2-5
V gene: TRBV7-7
clone size: -

CDR3 protein: CASSPGDGSYEQYF
D gene: -
J gene: TRBJ2-7
V gene: TRBV4-2
clone size: -

CDR3 protein: CASSSNQGLNEQFF
D gene: -
J gene: TRBJ2-1
V gene: TRBV5-1
clone size: few